These 29 T cell receptor beta chains were all obtained from the same sample, sequenced in a study of OX40 agonist ivuxolimab in advanced cancers. Sequencing was performed with immunoSEQ multiplex PCR; in TCRdb, only in-frame clones are kept and a portion is missing. The table lists roughly 30,000 clones, roughly 86% of them singletons, with 28% in the top ten. Sequencing was performed on CD4+ or CD8+ T cells sorted from blood, taken in a trial of the OX40 agonist ivuxolimab. These receptors were collected from an adult with an advanced solid tumor such as melanoma, head and neck, liver or kidney cancer.

This clone was observed a few times. This chain's CDR3 is CASSLERGGNQPQHF. The CDR3, as DNA: TGTGCCAGCAGCTTGGAAAGGGGGGGCAATCAGCCCCAGCATTTT. The V gene is TRBV7-8, the J gene TRBJ1-5; tentative D call: TRBD1 (6 bases). V was pared by 3 bases and J by 2 bases, with 11 bases between. CDR3 length equals 15 residues. Germline values: CDR1 SGHVS, CDR2 FQNEAQ.

V usage is TRBV5-1 and J usage is TRBJ1-1; D ambiguous. The CDR3 spans 13 residues. The germline V gene has CDR1 SGHRS and CDR2 YFSETQ. Trimming cost V 0 bases and J 0 bases, with 3 bases left between them. CDR3 loop: CASSLDLNTEAFF. CDR3 bases: TGCGCCAGCAGCTTGGACCTGAACACTGAAGCTTTCTTT.

The CDR3 region is CASSREQDSYEQYF. The CDR3 DNA reads as TGTGCCAGCAGCCGCGAGCAGGACTCCTACGAGCAGTACTTC. The chain employs TRBV5-4 and TRBJ2-7; the D is unclear. The CDR3 has 14 residues. Trimming took off 4 bases at V and 0 bases at J, with 11 bases between the two ends. The germline V gene encodes CDR1 SGHNT and CDR2 YYREEE (reference sequence).

The gene calls are TRBV5-6 and TRBJ1-2, with D maybe TRBD1 (5 bases). This CDR3 is built from 14 residues. In germline, CDR1 is SGHDT, CDR2 YYEEEE. V was shortened by 7 bases and J by 2 bases, with 15 bases between the two germline ends. The CDR3 DNA follows: TGTGCCAGCGTAGACAGCGGGGGGAACTATGGCTACACCTTC. Translating gives CASVDSGGNYGYTF. The full variable domain, its missing parts supplied by reference TRBV5-6 and TRBJ1-2, is DAGVTQSPTHLIKTRGQQVTLRCSPKSGHDTVSWYQQALGQGPQFIFQYYEEEERQRGNFPDRFSGHQFPNYSSELNVNALLLGDSALYLCASVDSGGNYGYTFGSGTRLTVV.

The chain carries TRBV18 and TRBJ2-3; 10 positions match TRBD2. This CDR3 has 16 amino acids. V lost 3 bases and J lost 0; bases outside the gene matches: 3. From germline, CDR1 is KGHSH and CDR2 LQKENI. In DNA form, the CDR3 reads TGTGCCAGCTCACCCGAGCGGGGGGGGAGCACAGATACGCAGTATTTT. Its protein is CASSPERGGSTDTQYF.

This chain joins TRBV9 and TRBJ2-2; no firm D call. The germline V gene encodes CDR1 SGDLS and CDR2 YYNGEE. The CDR3 has 13 residues. Trimming took 3 bases from V and 3 from J, leaving 6 bases between them. DNA for the CDR3: TGTGCCAGCAGCGCAAGAGACACCGGGGAGCTGTTTTTT. Amino acid sequence: CASSARDTGELFF.

V gene TRBV5-1 combines with J gene TRBJ1-1, with 10 bases aligning to TRBD1. J was trimmed by 4 bases and V by 3 bases; bases with no gene match: 0. There are 13 residues in the CDR3. Germline loops: CDR1 SGHRS, CDR2 YFSETQ. This CDR3 is CASSWTGGTEAFF. DNA of the CDR3: TGCGCCAGCAGCTGGACAGGGGGCACTGAAGCTTTCTTT. The complete variable domain, with remaining parts taken from reference TRBV5-1 and TRBJ1-1, reads KAGVTQTPRYLIKTRGQQVTLSCSPISGHRSVSWYQQTPGQGLQFLFEYFSETQRNKGNFPGRFSGRQFSNSRSEMNVSTLELGDSALYLCASSWTGGTEAFFGQGTRLTVV.

This chain uses TRBV28 with TRBJ1-6; D possibly corresponds to TRBD1 (6 bases). Trimming took off 8 bases at V and 5 bases at J, with 10 bases between the two ends. Germline V CDR1 and CDR2: MDHEN, SYDVKM. This CDR3 has 13 residues. CDR3 residues: CASRTEDNSPLHF. The CDR3 DNA reads TGTGCCAGCCGGACAGAGGATAATTCACCCCTCCACTTT.

The rearrangement links TRBV4-2 to TRBJ2-5; maybe TRBD2 (6 bases). Germline-derived CDR1 and CDR2 are LGHNA and YNFKEQ. The V gene lost 0 bases and the J gene lost 5 bases, with 10 bases spanning the gap. The CDR3 is 14 residues long. The CDR3 DNA reads as TGTGCCAGCAGCCAAGATCGAAGCGGGGAGACCCAGTACTTC. It encodes CASSQDRSGETQYF.

The chain is built from TRBV12-5 and TRBJ1-2; no definite D call. The CDR3 runs 14 residues. The V gene lost 4 bases and the J gene lost 2 bases, with 11 bases spanning the gap. Germline V gives CDR1 LGHNT, CDR2 FRNRAP. DNA for the CDR3: TGTGCTAGTGGTTCGAGCAGAAGCAACTATGGCTACACCTTC. It is translated as CASGSSRSNYGYTF.

This chain joins TRBV10-3 and TRBJ1-2; the D is unclear. This CDR3 comprises 15 residues. Germline assignment: CDR1 ENHRY and CDR2 SYGVKD. V lost 3 bases to trimming and J lost 3 bases, with 14 bases between them. CDR3 in amino acids: CAISEETTSHYGYTF. The CDR3 DNA reads TGTGCCATCAGTGAAGAGACGACCTCCCACTATGGCTACACCTTC.

The chain is built from TRBV11-2 and TRBJ2-3; D gene uncertain. This CDR3 is built from 11 residues. Germline V gives CDR1 SGHAT, CDR2 FQNNGV. Trimming removed 5 bases at V and 6 bases at J, with 6 bases between. The CDR3 here is CASSEIDTQYF. In DNA form, the CDR3 reads TGTGCCAGCAGCGAAATCGATACGCAGTATTTT.

The chain combines TRBV2 with TRBJ2-7; D possibly corresponds to TRBD2 (6 bases). The germline V and J ends were trimmed by 3 bases and 2 bases, with 14 bases remaining between them. This CDR3 is 15 amino acids long. The V gene's germline CDR1 is SNHLY and CDR2 FYNNEI. CDR3 in DNA: TGTGCCAGCAGTGAGTTGGGGGGACGCACCTACGAGCAGTACTTC. It codes for CASSELGGRTYEQYF.

The genes are TRBV7-2 and TRBJ1-5; the D is unclear. The CDR3 totals 16 residues. V shed 1 base and J shed 7 bases, with 17 bases lying between them. Per the germline V gene, CDR1 is SGHTA and CDR2 is FQGNSA. This CDR3 reads CASSLERQGLRQPQHF. As DNA, the CDR3 is TGTGCCAGCAGCTTAGAAAGGCAAGGCCTGAGACAGCCCCAGCATTTT.

About this clone: A junction boundary mismatches the germline segment, possibly from a read error. The J gene is TRBJ2-7, the V gene TRBV7-8; D remains unclear. Germline V gene data show CDR1 as SGHVS and CDR2 as FQNEAQ. The CDR3 has 15 amino acids. CDR3 DNA: TGTGCCAGCGGCTTGGGTACCGGGTTTAGCAACGAACAGTACTTC. It is translated as CASGLGTGFSNEQYF.

The gene calls are TRBV7-9 and TRBJ1-4; 7 positions match TRBD1. The CDR3 sequence is 18 residues long. CDR1 is SEHNR and CDR2 is FQNEAQ in the germline V gene (reference sequence). J was trimmed by 0 bases and V by 3 bases; bases with no gene match: 10. CDR3 residues: CASSFWRDSVATNEKLFF. The CDR3 DNA follows: TGTGCCAGCAGCTTTTGGAGGGACAGCGTTGCAACTAATGAAAAACTGTTTTTT.

This chain uses TRBV4-2 with TRBJ1-4, with D unresolved. This CDR3 region has 13 residues. Trimming took 0 bases from V and 5 from J, leaving 4 bases between them. Germline CDR1 and CDR2: LGHNA and YNFKEQ. The CDR3 sequence is CASSQEGNEKLFF. CDR3 nucleotides: TGTGCCAGCAGCCAAGAGGGGAATGAAAAACTGTTTTTT.

The J gene is TRBJ1-2, the V gene TRBV15, with D maybe TRBD1 (5 bases). V was shortened by 0 bases and J by 0 bases, with 14 bases between the two germline ends. Germline values: CDR1 LNHNV, CDR2 YYDKDF (reference sequence). CDR3 length: 17 amino acids. Here the CDR3 DNA reads TGTGCCACCAGCAGAGATATAGGGGCGGACGCTAACTATGGCTACACCTTC. It translates to CATSRDIGADANYGYTF.

This rearrangement joins TRBV6-4 to TRBJ1-6, with 7 bases identical to TRBD1. V lost 4 bases, J lost 10 bases, and 4 bases stayed unmatched. From germline, CDR1 is MRHNA and CDR2 SNTAGT. The CDR3 covers 13 residues. CDR3: CASSVGQSSPLHF. DNA of the CDR3: TGTGCCAGCAGTGTGGGACAGAGCTCACCCCTCCACTTT.

This clone has only one observation. This rearrangement joins TRBV7-9 to TRBJ2-7; D not certain. Germline loops: CDR1 SEHNR, CDR2 FQNEAQ (reference sequence). CDR3 size: 13 residues. The V and J ends lost 8 bases and 2 bases respectively, with 13 bases between them. The CDR3 DNA follows: TGTGCCAGCGTGAGTTCTTTCACCTACGAGCAGTACTTC. Amino acids: CASVSSFTYEQYF.

In this sample, this clone turned up a few times. The chain carries TRBV6-8 and TRBJ1-2; D uncertain. CDR1 MNHGY and CDR2 SAAAGT come from the germline V gene. V shed 7 bases and J shed 8 bases, with 14 bases lying between them. This CDR3 contains 12 residues. CDR3 DNA: TGTGCCAGCAACCTGGAGGCAGACGGCTACACCTTC. Residues: CASNLEADGYTF.

The DNA for the CDR3 is TGTGCCAGCAGCAGACTAGCGGTATCCTACGAGCAGTACTTC. This encodes CASSRLAVSYEQYF. This sequence joins TRBV19 and TRBJ2-7; 9 bases map to TRBD2. This CDR3 region has 14 residues. V dropped 9 bases and J dropped 1; count of bases not matched to a gene: 7. Germline CDR1 LNHDA, CDR2 SQIVND (reference sequence).

The rearrangement uses TRBV4-1 and TRBJ2-5; 10 bases are a match to TRBD2. CDR3 length equals 16 residues. Germline V gene sequence: CDR1 MGHRA, CDR2 YSYEKL. The J segment lost 3 bases and the V segment lost 3 bases, leaving 7 bases of the junction unmatched. CDR3 sequence (DNA): TGCGCCAGCAGCCATCGGACTAGCGGAGGGGAAGAGACCCAGTACTTC. Protein: CASSHRTSGGEETQYF.

The chain links TRBV4-1 to TRBJ2-3; 7 nucleotides line up with TRBD1. Germline assignment: CDR1 MGHRA and CDR2 YSYEKL. The CDR3 loop spans 15 amino acids. V shed 4 bases and J 3 bases; nucleotides not matched to a gene: 7. Written as DNA, the CDR3 is TGCGCCAGCAGCCCTGGACAGGATTCGACAGATACGCAGTATTTT. Residues: CASSPGQDSTDTQYF.

The chain couples TRBV27 to TRBJ2-7; possibly TRBD1 or TRBD2 for D (5 bases each). The CDR3 length is 16 residues. The V gene lost 6 bases and the J gene lost 7 bases, with 25 bases spanning the gap. Germline-derived CDR1 and CDR2 are MNHEY and SMNVEV (reference sequence). The CDR3 sequence is CASSSREALPRGEQYF. DNA for the CDR3: TGTGCCAGCAGCTCCCGCGAGGCGCTACCGAGGGGAGAGCAGTACTTC.

This clone appeared once. V gene TRBV5-4 combines with J gene TRBJ1-2; 12 bases agree with TRBD1. V lost 3 bases, J lost 6 bases, and 6 bases stayed unmatched. The CDR3 contains 15 residues. Germline V gene data show CDR1 as SGHNT and CDR2 as YYREEE (reference sequence). DNA of the CDR3: TGTGCCAGCAGCTCCGGGACAGGGGGCGCGGATGGCTACACCTTC. Its protein is CASSSGTGGADGYTF.

The genes are TRBV4-1 and TRBJ2-4; D may correspond to TRBD1 or TRBD2 (5 bases each). The V end lost 1 base, the J end lost 5 bases, and 21 bases lay between the germline ends. CDR1 is MGHRA and CDR2 is YSYEKL in the germline V gene. This CDR3 is built from 18 residues. The CDR3 region is CASSQALGLTGRENIQYF. The CDR3 nucleotides read TGCGCCAGCAGCCAAGCCCTAGGGTTAACGGGGCGCGAAAACATTCAGTACTTC.

This sequence joins TRBV7-9 and TRBJ1-5, with D unclear. Trimming took 3 bases from V and 2 from J, leaving 8 bases between them. Germline values: CDR1 SEHNR, CDR2 FQNEAQ (reference sequence). The CDR3 spans 14 residues. CDR3 DNA sequence: TGTGCCAGCAGCTTGGGGATCGGCAATCAGCCCCAGCATTTT. This encodes CASSLGIGNQPQHF.

This chain uses TRBV6-5 with TRBJ1-1; D gene uncertain. This CDR3 spans 11 amino acids. V was pared by 4 bases and J by 7 bases, with 7 bases between. Germline loops: CDR1 MNHEY, CDR2 SVGAGI. The CDR3 DNA reads TGTGCCAGCAGTTTCTATAATGAAGCTTTCTTT. It yields the protein CASSFYNEAFF.